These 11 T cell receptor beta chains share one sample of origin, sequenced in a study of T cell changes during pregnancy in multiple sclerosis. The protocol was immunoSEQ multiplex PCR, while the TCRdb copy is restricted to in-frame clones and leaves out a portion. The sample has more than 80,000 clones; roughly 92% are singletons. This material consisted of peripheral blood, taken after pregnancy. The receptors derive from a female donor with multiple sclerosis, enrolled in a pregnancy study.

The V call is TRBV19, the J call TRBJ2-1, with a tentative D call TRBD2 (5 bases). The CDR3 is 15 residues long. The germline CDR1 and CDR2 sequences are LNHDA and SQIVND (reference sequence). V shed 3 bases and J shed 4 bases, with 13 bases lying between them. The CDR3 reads CASSIRTLLYNEQFF. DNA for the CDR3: TGTGCCAGTAGTATCCGGACTCTCCTATACAATGAGCAGTTCTTC.

The CDR3 sequence is CAWSISYDYGYTF. CDR3 in DNA: TGTGCCTGGAGTATCAGTTACGACTATGGCTACACCTTC. The chain is built from TRBV30 and TRBJ1-2; no definite D call. The ends were cut back, 2 bases at V and 3 bases at J, with 10 bases in the middle. This CDR3 has 13 amino acids. Germline V gene data show CDR1 as GTSNPN and CDR2 as SVGIG (reference sequence).

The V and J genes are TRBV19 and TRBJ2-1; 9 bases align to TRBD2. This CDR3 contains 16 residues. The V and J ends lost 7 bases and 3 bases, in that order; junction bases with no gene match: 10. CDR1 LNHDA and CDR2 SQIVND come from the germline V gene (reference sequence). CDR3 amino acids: CASTRLAGTNYNEQFF. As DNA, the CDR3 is TGTGCCAGTACTAGGCTAGCGGGAACGAACTACAATGAGCAGTTCTTC.

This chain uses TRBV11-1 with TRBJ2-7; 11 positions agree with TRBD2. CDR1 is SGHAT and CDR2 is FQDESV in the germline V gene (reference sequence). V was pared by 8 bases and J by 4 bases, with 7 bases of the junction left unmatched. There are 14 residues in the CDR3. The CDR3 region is CASSTGTSGYEQYF. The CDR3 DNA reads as TGTGCCAGCTCCACCGGGACTAGCGGTTACGAGCAGTACTTC.

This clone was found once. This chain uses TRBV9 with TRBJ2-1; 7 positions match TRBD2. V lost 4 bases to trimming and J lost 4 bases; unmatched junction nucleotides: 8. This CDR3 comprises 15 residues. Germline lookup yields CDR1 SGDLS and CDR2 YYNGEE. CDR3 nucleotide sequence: TGTGCCAGCAGCCTGGGCGGGAGCCTTTACAATGAGCAGTTCTTC. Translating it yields CASSLGGSLYNEQFF.

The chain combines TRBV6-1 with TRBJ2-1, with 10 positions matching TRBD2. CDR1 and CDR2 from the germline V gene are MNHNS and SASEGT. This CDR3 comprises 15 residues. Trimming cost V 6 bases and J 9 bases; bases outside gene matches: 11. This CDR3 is CASRQERLAGAEQFF. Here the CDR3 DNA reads TGTGCCAGCAGACAAGAAAGGCTAGCGGGAGCTGAGCAGTTCTTC.

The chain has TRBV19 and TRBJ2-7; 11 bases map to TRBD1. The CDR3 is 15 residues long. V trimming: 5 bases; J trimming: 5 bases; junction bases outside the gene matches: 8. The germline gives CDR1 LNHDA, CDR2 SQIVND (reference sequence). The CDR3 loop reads CASSLRDRGLDEQYF. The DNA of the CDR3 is TGTGCCAGTAGTCTCCGGGACAGGGGGTTGGACGAGCAGTACTTC.

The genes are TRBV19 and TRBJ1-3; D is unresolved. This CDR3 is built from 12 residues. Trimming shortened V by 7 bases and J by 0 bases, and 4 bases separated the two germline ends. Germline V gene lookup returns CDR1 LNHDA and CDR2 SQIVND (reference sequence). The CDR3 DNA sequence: TGTGCCAGTATGGCCTCTGGAAACACCATATATTTT. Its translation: CASMASGNTIYF.

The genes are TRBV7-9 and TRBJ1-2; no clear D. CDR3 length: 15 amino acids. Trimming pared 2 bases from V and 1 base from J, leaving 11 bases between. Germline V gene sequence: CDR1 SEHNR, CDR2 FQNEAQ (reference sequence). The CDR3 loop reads CASSLSGLGNYGYTF. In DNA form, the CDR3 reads TGTGCCAGCAGCTTATCGGGTCTGGGTAACTATGGCTACACCTTC.

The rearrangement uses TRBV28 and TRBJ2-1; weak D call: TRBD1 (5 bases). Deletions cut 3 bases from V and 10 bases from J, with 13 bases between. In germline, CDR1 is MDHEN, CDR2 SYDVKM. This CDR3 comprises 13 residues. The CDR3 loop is CASSFGQGREQFF. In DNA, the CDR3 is TGTGCCAGCAGTTTTGGGCAGGGAAGAGAGCAGTTCTTC.

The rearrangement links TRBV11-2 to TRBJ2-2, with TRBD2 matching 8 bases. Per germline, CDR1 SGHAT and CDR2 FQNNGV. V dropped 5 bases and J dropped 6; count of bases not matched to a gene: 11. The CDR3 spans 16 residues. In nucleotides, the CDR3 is TGTGCCAGCAGCCCCTCCGGGACTAGTCGCGCCGGGGAGCTGTTTTTT. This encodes CASSPSGTSRAGELFF. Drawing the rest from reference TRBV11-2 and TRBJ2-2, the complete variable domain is EAGVAQSPRYKIIEKRQSVAFWCNPISGHATLYWYQQILGQGPKLLIQFQNNGVVDDSQLPKDRFSAERLKGVDSTLKIQPAKLEDSAVYLCASSPSGTSRAGELFFGEGSRLTVL.